The 30 T cell receptor beta chains below all came from one sample that was sequenced in a study of control samples from healthy donors and cancer patients. Sequencing was performed with immunoSEQ multiplex PCR; in TCRdb, only in-frame clones are kept and a portion is missing. The table has some 150,000 clones, under 90% seen once; the top ten hold less than 5.5%. Sequenced: blood. These receptors were taken from a man aged 30 to 45 in good health.

J is TRBJ1-3 and V is TRBV7-2; 7 bases are a match to TRBD1. Germline V gene sequence: CDR1 SGHTA, CDR2 FQGNSA. V was clipped by 0 bases and J by 4 bases; unmatched bases: 3. This CDR3 is built from 15 residues. The CDR3 bases are TGTGCCAGCAGCTTAGCCGGGACAGCCGGAAACACCATATATTTT. Protein product: CASSLAGTAGNTIYF.

The count of this clone is one. The rearrangement joins TRBV7-7 to TRBJ2-2, with D perhaps matching TRBD1 or TRBD2 (7 bases each). The V and J ends lost 4 bases and 4 bases respectively, with 19 bases between them. CDR3 size: 17 residues. Germline V gene sequence: CDR1 SSHAT, CDR2 FNYEAQ (reference sequence). The CDR3 region is CASSSRGGGGSTGELFF. The CDR3 DNA reads as TGTGCCAGCAGCTCACGAGGGGGCGGGGGATCCACCGGGGAGCTGTTTTTT.

This rearrangement joins TRBV18 to TRBJ2-7; 9 bases match TRBD2. Germline V gene data show CDR1 as KGHSH and CDR2 as LQKENI. This CDR3 region has 14 residues. Unmatched junction bases numbered 4, after V lost 2 bases and J lost 5 bases. DNA for the CDR3: TGTGCCAGCTCACCAACTATAGCGGGAGACGAGCAGTACTTC. The encoded protein is CASSPTIAGDEQYF. Full variable domain (remainder filled in from reference TRBV18 and TRBJ2-7): NAGVMQNPRHLVRRRGQEARLRCSPMKGHSHVYWYRQLPEEGLKFMVYLQKENIIDESGMPKERFSAEFPKEGPSILRIQQVVRGDSAAYFCASSPTIAGDEQYFGPGTRLTVT.

V usage is TRBV9 and J usage is TRBJ2-2; possibly TRBD1 for D (6 bases). From germline, CDR1 is SGDLS and CDR2 YYNGEE. Trimming removed 0 bases at V and 7 bases at J, with 13 bases between. The CDR3 is 15 amino acids. The CDR3 DNA is TGTGCCAGCAGCGTAGGCCCAGGGGTTGGCGGGGAGCTGTTTTTT. It yields the protein CASSVGPGVGGELFF.

V and J are TRBV24-1 and TRBJ1-1; 8 nucleotides line up with TRBD1. This CDR3 is 15 amino acids long. Germline CDR1 is KGHDR and CDR2 is SFDVKD. The junction had 13 bases not matched to a gene; V was cut back by 4 bases and J by 10 bases. The CDR3 is CATSDPEGTGSTAFF. The CDR3 DNA is TGTGCCACCAGTGACCCTGAAGGGACAGGATCCACAGCTTTCTTT.

V gene TRBV5-8 combines with J gene TRBJ1-1; a weak D match, TRBD1 (6 bases). Germline CDR1 and CDR2: SGHTS and YDEGEE. The CDR3 has 13 residues. Trimming cost V 0 bases and J 3 bases, with 6 bases left between them. CDR3 sequence: CASSLAGDTEAFF. The CDR3 DNA follows: TGTGCCAGCAGCTTGGCAGGGGACACTGAAGCTTTCTTT.

This chain joins TRBV6-6 and TRBJ1-6, with unresolved D. This CDR3 has 11 amino acids. In germline, CDR1 is MNHNY, CDR2 SVGAGI (reference sequence). V was cut by 2 bases and J by 12 bases, with 5 bases left in between. CDR3 residues: CASSYDLPLHF. The CDR3 DNA follows: TGTGCCAGCAGTTACGATTTACCCCTCCACTTT.

This chain uses TRBV6-2 or TRBV6-3 with TRBJ1-5; no reliable D call. The CDR3 is 15 residues long. The V gene's germline CDR1 is MNHEY and CDR2 SVGEGT. V was trimmed by 0 bases and J by 1 base, leaving 7 bases between them. The DNA of the CDR3 is TGTGCCAGCAGTTACTCGATTACGAGCAATCAGCCCCAGCATTTT. As protein: CASSYSITSNQPQHF.

This sequence joins TRBV5-1 and TRBJ1-6; TRBD1 matches at 9 bases. V shed 0 bases and J 9 bases; nucleotides not matched to a gene: 4. The germline V gene encodes CDR1 SGHRS and CDR2 YFSETQ. The CDR3 has 15 amino acids. The CDR3 is CASSLEGQGSSPLHF. The CDR3 DNA reads TGCGCCAGCAGCTTGGAGGGACAGGGTAGTTCACCCCTCCACTTT.

This chain joins TRBV19 and TRBJ1-5; 8 bases line up with TRBD1. Germline V CDR1 and CDR2: LNHDA, SQIVND (reference sequence). The V gene end was trimmed by 3 bases and the J gene end by 6 bases; junction bases not matched to a gene: 7. The CDR3 runs to 15 residues. CDR3 nucleotides: TGTGCCAGTAGTATCTTTGGACAGGGCGGTCAGCCCCAGCATTTT. Its protein product is CASSIFGQGGQPQHF.

This rearrangement joins TRBV2 to TRBJ1-6; no clear D. Trimming shortened V by 6 bases and J by 6 bases, and 12 bases separated the two germline ends. CDR1 is SNHLY, CDR2 FYNNEI, per germline. The CDR3 length is 14 residues. The CDR3 region has the DNA TGTGCCAGCAGGCCGGGGTTGGCTAATTCACCCCTCCACTTT. Translation: CASRPGLANSPLHF. The full variable domain, its missing parts supplied by reference TRBV2 and TRBJ1-6, is EPEVTQTPSHQVTQMGQEVILRCVPISNHLYFYWYRQILGQKVEFLVSFYNNEISEKSEIFDDQFSVERPDGSNFTLKIRSTKLEDSAMYFCASRPGLANSPLHFGNGTRLTVT.

V gene TRBV3-1 (or the pseudogene TRBV3-2) combines with J gene TRBJ2-2, with a possible D match to TRBD2 (8 bases). The length of the CDR3 is 17 residues. The ends were cut back, 4 bases at V and 1 base at J, with 16 bases in the middle. Germline lookup yields CDR1 LGHDT and CDR2 YNNKEL (reference sequence). DNA of the CDR3: TGTGCCAGCAGCCGGGGACAGCGGGGGCGGAACACCGGGGAGCTGTTTTTT. It encodes CASSRGQRGRNTGELFF.

J is TRBJ1-1 and V is TRBV12-3 or TRBV12-4; weak D call: TRBD1 (5 bases). Trimming removed 4 bases at V and 4 bases at J, with 10 bases between. CDR3 length equals 13 residues. DNA of the CDR3: TGTGCCAGCAGTTGGGACGTTGGCACTGAAGCTTTCTTT. It encodes CASSWDVGTEAFF.

The chain links TRBV6-5 to TRBJ1-2, with 7 bases aligning to TRBD1. From germline, CDR1 is MNHEY and CDR2 SVGAGI. This CDR3 spans 14 amino acids. V lost 4 bases, J lost 3 bases, and 5 bases stayed unmatched. CDR3 bases: TGTGCCAGCAGTTTGACAGGGAGGGACTATGGCTACACCTTC. Encoded protein: CASSLTGRDYGYTF.

The J gene is TRBJ1-1, the V gene TRBV5-1; TRBD1 matches 7 bases. The CDR3 length is 14 residues. V lost 3 bases, J lost 2 bases, and 4 bases stayed unmatched. Germline CDR1 SGHRS, CDR2 YFSETQ. For the CDR3, the DNA is TGCGCCAGCAGCTCCGGGACAGATAACACTGAAGCTTTCTTT. As protein: CASSSGTDNTEAFF.

The chain uses TRBV27 and TRBJ2-7, with D maybe TRBD2 (6 bases). The CDR3 contains 14 residues. Germline V gene lookup returns CDR1 MNHEY and CDR2 SMNVEV (reference sequence). V was shortened by 4 bases and J by 6 bases, with 16 bases between the two germline ends. The CDR3 sequence is CASSYRDSAGEQYF. Here the CDR3 DNA reads TGTGCCAGCAGTTACCGGGACTCTGCGGGCGAGCAGTACTTC.

This clone was seen a single time. The chain couples TRBV9 to TRBJ2-1, with D possibly being TRBD2 (5 bases). Trimming cost V 0 bases and J 6 bases, with 13 bases left between them. The CDR3 is made up of 15 amino acids. Germline-derived CDR1 and CDR2 are SGDLS and YYNGEE. The CDR3 loop is CASSVVGLPSNEQFF. CDR3 bases: TGTGCCAGCAGCGTAGTTGGACTCCCGTCCAATGAGCAGTTCTTC.

The genes are TRBV5-4 and TRBJ2-3, with TRBD2 matching 7 bases. The CDR3 totals 16 residues. Per the germline V gene, CDR1 is SGHNT and CDR2 is YYREEE (reference sequence). V trimming: 0 bases; J trimming: 1 base; junction bases outside the gene matches: 5. DNA of the CDR3: TGTGCCAGCAGCTTGGTTGGGAGGGGTGGCACAGATACGCAGTATTTT. This encodes CASSLVGRGGTDTQYF. Together with reference TRBV5-4 and TRBJ2-3, the CDR3 gives the full variable domain: ETGVTQSPTHLIKTRGQQVTLRCSSQSGHNTVSWYQQALGQGPQFIFQYYREEENGRGNFPPRFSGLQFPNYSSELNVNALELDDSALYLCASSLVGRGGTDTQYFGPGTRLTVL.

The chain recombines TRBV9 with TRBJ2-3; TRBD2 might be the D (6 bases). V lost 4 bases, J lost 5 bases, and 23 bases lay in between. The germline gives CDR1 SGDLS, CDR2 YYNGEE. The CDR3 runs to 17 residues. In DNA form, the CDR3 reads TGTGCCAGCAGCCTACTCGGGAGCAGGGCGGTAGGAGATACGCAGTATTTT. Encoded protein: CASSLLGSRAVGDTQYF.

The chain has TRBV18 and TRBJ2-7; weak D call: TRBD1 (5 bases). CDR3 length: 13 residues. V shed 3 bases and J shed 6 bases, with 12 bases lying between them. Germline CDR1 and CDR2: KGHSH and LQKENI. The CDR3 DNA follows: TGTGCCAGCTCACCCAGGGTTTTGGCCGAGCAGTACTTC. Protein sequence: CASSPRVLAEQYF.

This clone was seen only once. The chain employs TRBV19 and TRBJ1-3; 7 positions match TRBD1. CDR1 and CDR2 from the germline V gene are LNHDA and SQIVND (reference sequence). The CDR3 consists of 13 residues. The J segment lost 2 bases and the V segment lost 7 bases, leaving 2 bases of the junction unmatched. CDR3: CASTDRAGNTIYF. CDR3 bases: TGTGCCAGTACAGACAGGGCTGGAAACACCATATATTTT.

This rearrangement joins TRBV9 to TRBJ2-5; TRBD2 matches at 9 bases. Trimming took 2 bases from V and 4 from J; bases not matched to a gene: 3. Germline lookup yields CDR1 SGDLS and CDR2 YYNGEE. This CDR3 spans 14 amino acids. CDR3 bases: TGTGCCAGCAGCGTTCTAGCGGGAACAGAGACCCAGTACTTC. Amino acids: CASSVLAGTETQYF.

The chain has TRBV4-1 and TRBJ1-3; possible D gene TRBD1, 5 bases. V was clipped by 4 bases and J by 0 bases, with 16 bases between them. This CDR3 is built from 17 residues. Germline V gene data show CDR1 as MGHRA and CDR2 as YSYEKL. The CDR3 nucleotides are TGCGCCAGCAGCCTAAGTAACACCGACAGCTCTGGAAACACCATATATTTT. Translation: CASSLSNTDSSGNTIYF.

The V gene is TRBV30, the J gene TRBJ2-7; D may correspond to TRBD1 or TRBD2 (5 bases each). V lost 5 bases and J 0 bases, leaving 8 bases between the germline ends. The CDR3 totals 12 residues. Germline V gene lookup returns CDR1 GTSNPN and CDR2 SVGIG (reference sequence). This chain's CDR3 is CAWGTVSYEQYF. The DNA for the CDR3 is TGTGCCTGGGGGACGGTCTCCTACGAGCAGTACTTC.

CDR3 protein: CAWRRTGLTEAFF. As DNA, the CDR3 is TGTGCCTGGCGCCGGACAGGGCTGACTGAAGCTTTCTTT. The V gene is TRBV30, the J gene TRBJ1-1, with 8 bases that match TRBD1. The germline CDR1 and CDR2 sequences are GTSNPN and SVGIG (reference sequence). The V gene end was trimmed by 5 bases and the J gene end by 5 bases; junction bases not matched to a gene: 7. CDR3 length equals 13 residues.

The chain carries TRBV3-1 (or the pseudogene TRBV3-2) and TRBJ2-7; 9 nucleotides agree with TRBD1. The ends lost 3 bases at V and 0 bases at J; junction bases unmatched: 6. The CDR3 runs to 16 residues. Germline loops: CDR1 LGHDT, CDR2 YNNKEL (reference sequence). In DNA, the CDR3 is TGTGCCAGCAGCCAGTCCGACAGGGGGACCTCCTACGAGCAGTACTTC. Encoded protein: CASSQSDRGTSYEQYF.

This chain joins TRBV11-2 and TRBJ2-3; D call uncertain. Trimming removed 1 base from V and 6 bases from J, with 8 bases in between. Germline CDR1 SGHAT, CDR2 FQNNGV. This CDR3 comprises 13 residues. In DNA form, the CDR3 reads TGTGCCAGCAGCTTAGCGCCGGGTGATACGCAGTATTTT. Translated, it gives CASSLAPGDTQYF.

The V and J genes are TRBV5-1 and TRBJ1-5, with D hard to call. The CDR3 contains 14 residues. V lost 0 bases to trimming and J lost 3 bases, with 7 bases between them. The germline V gene encodes CDR1 SGHRS and CDR2 YFSETQ. The CDR3 protein is CASSLEGNNQPQHF. DNA of the CDR3: TGCGCCAGCAGCTTGGAAGGGAACAATCAGCCCCAGCATTTT.

The chain carries TRBV29-1 and TRBJ1-5; D possibly corresponds to TRBD1 (5 bases). The CDR3 length is 13 residues. The V and J ends lost 4 bases and 6 bases respectively, with 13 bases between them. Germline CDR1 and CDR2: SQVTM and ANQGSEA. The CDR3 nucleotides are TGCAGCGTTGCGGCAGGGTACGGTCAGCCCCAGCATTTT. This gives the protein CSVAAGYGQPQHF.

The CDR3 DNA is TGTGCCAGCAGCTTTATGGTGAACACCGGGGAGCTGTTTTTT. Translated: CASSFMVNTGELFF. The rearrangement uses TRBV7-3 and TRBJ2-2, with D unresolved. The ends were cut back, 3 bases at V and 1 base at J, with 6 bases in the middle. CDR3 size: 14 residues. Germline assignment: CDR1 SGHTA and CDR2 FQGTGA.